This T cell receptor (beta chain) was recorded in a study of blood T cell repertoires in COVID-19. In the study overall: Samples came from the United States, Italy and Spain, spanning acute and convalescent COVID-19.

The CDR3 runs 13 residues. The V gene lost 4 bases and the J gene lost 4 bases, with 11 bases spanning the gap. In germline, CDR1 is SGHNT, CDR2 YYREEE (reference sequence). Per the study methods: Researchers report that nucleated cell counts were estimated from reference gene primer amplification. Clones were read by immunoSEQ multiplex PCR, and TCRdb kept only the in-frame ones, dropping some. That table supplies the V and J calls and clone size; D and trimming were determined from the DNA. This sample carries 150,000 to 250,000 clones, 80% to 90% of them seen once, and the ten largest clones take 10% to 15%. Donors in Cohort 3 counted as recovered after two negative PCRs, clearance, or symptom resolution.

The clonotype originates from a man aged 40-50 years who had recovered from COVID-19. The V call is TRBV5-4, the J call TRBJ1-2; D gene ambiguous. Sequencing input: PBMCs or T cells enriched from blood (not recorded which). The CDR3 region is CASSLDSAYGYTF. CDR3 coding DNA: TGTGCCAGCAGCCTAGACTCTGCCTATGGCTACACCTTC.